The clone carrying this T cell receptor (beta chain) showed up just once. Profiling relied on immunoSEQ multiplex PCR, and the TCRdb table lists in-frame clones only, not all of them. The sample has roughly 120,000 clones, roughly 90% seen once. The sample comes from a study of T cell responses to AZD1222 COVID-19 vaccine. The CDR3 has 17 residues. CDR1 and CDR2 from the germline V gene are MNHEY and SVGEGT. With 6 bases clipped from V and 6 bases from J, the junction kept 14 bases outside the gene matches. The specimen comprised peripheral blood, sampled on day 0 of AZD1222 vaccination. The clonotype originates from an adult in good health. This chain connects TRBV6-2 or TRBV6-3 to TRBJ1-2; 12 bases match TRBD1. The CDR3 sequence is CASSQGPGTGGKNGYTF. CDR3 DNA sequence: TGTGCCAGCAGCCAAGGCCCCGGGACAGGGGGCAAAAATGGCTACACCTTC.